This note documents a single T cell receptor beta chain sequence. How the authors handled the data: ImmunoSEQ output held junction-only sequences without quality scores, so filtering differed. TCRdb keeps only in-frame clones here, not all; method: immunoSEQ multiplex PCR. That table is the source of V, J and clone size, and D and trimming were worked out from the DNA. The sample contains over 1.4 million clones, more than 95% of which appear only once. The sample is drawn from a study of shared clonotypes between healthy human individuals. The sample was naive CD4+ T cells sorted from blood. Subset described: CD45RA+ positively selected. The source of this sequence is a man younger than 45 in good health.

The DNA of the CDR3 is TGTGCCAGCAGCCAAGAGGACTATGGTCGCGACGAGCAGTACTTC. It translates to CASSQEDYGRDEQYF. The chain links TRBV14 to TRBJ2-7, with a weak D call TRBD2 (6 bases). CDR3 length equals 15 residues. Germline assignment: CDR1 SGHDN and CDR2 FVKESK. The V and J ends lost 0 bases and 5 bases respectively, with 14 bases between them.